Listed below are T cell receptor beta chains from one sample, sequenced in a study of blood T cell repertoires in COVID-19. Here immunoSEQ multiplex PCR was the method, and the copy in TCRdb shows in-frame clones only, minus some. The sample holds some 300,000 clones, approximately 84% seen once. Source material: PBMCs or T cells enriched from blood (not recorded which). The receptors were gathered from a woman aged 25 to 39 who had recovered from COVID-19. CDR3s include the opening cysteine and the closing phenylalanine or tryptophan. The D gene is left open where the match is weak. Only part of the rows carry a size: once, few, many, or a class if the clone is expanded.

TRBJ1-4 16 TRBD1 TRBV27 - CASSPGDRGSGEKLFF TGTGCCAGCAGCCCCGGGGACAGGGGATCAGGTGAAAAACTGTTTTTT
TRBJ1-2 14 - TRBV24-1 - CATSEPNRSDGYTF TGTGCCACCAGTGAGCCAAACCGGAGCGACGGCTACACCTTC
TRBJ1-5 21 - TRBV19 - CASSIRKLGWPRGYSNQPQHF TGTGCCAGTAGTATAAGGAAATTGGGCTGGCCGAGGGGGTATAGCAATCAGCCCCAGCATTTT
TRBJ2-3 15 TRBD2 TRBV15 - CATSRGGDVADTQYF TGTGCCACCAGCAGGGGGGGGGACGTAGCAGATACGCAGTATTTT
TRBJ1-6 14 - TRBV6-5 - CASIHDRPNSPLHF TGTGCCAGCATCCATGACAGGCCTAATTCACCCCTCCACTTT
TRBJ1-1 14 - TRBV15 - CATSRQGSGTEAFF TGTGCCACCAGCAGACAGGGGTCGGGCACTGAAGCTTTCTTT
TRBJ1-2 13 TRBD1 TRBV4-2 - CASSEDRGYGYTF TGTGCCAGCAGCGAAGACAGGGGTTATGGCTACACCTTC
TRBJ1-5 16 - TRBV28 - CASSLSSRASNQPQHF TGTGCCAGCAGTTTAAGTAGCAGGGCTAGCAATCAGCCCCAGCATTTT
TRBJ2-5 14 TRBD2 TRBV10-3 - CAISPSGAQETQYF TGTGCCATCAGTCCTAGCGGGGCCCAAGAGACCCAGTACTTC
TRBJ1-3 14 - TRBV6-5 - CASSTSGSGNTIYF TGTGCCAGCAGCACTTCGGGCTCTGGAAACACCATATATTTT
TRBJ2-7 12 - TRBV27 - CASGLRGYEQYF TGTGCCAGCGGCCTCCGGGGATACGAGCAGTACTTC
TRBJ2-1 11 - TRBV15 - CATRDLGEQFF TGTGCCACGCGAGACTTGGGTGAGCAGTTCTTC
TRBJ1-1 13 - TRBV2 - CASTLPRTPEAFF TGTGCCAGCACTCTCCCTCGGACACCTGAAGCTTTCTTT
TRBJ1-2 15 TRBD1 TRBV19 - CASSSGTGPYYGYTF TGTGCCAGTAGTTCCGGGACAGGGCCATACTATGGCTACACCTTC
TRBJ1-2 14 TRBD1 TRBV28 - CASRQPRDRDGYTF TGTGCCAGCAGACAGCCCCGGGACAGAGATGGCTACACCTTC
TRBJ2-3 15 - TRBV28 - CASSLFGGTTDTQYF TGTGCCAGCAGTTTATTCGGGGGAACCACAGATACGCAGTATTTT
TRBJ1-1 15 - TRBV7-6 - CASTLGAAMNTEAFF TGTGCCAGCACCCTGGGGGCAGCTATGAACACTGAAGCTTTCTTT
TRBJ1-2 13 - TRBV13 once CASRLGGNYGYTF TGTGCCAGCAGACTAGGGGGTAACTATGGCTACACCTTC
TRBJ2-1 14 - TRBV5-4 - CASSLLEGYNEQFF TGTGCCAGCAGCTTGTTGGAGGGCTACAATGAGCAGTTCTTC
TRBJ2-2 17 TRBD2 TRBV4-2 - CASSQVGRAGGIGELFF TGTGCCAGCAGCCAAGTGGGTCGAGCGGGGGGAATCGGGGAGCTGTTTTTT
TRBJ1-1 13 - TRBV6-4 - CASSASVGGAAFF TGTGCCAGCAGTGCTTCGGTGGGTGGGGCAGCTTTCTTT
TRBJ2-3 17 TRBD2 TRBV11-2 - CASSGTSGGPVVDTQYF TGTGCCAGCAGCGGGACTAGCGGGGGGCCAGTAGTGGATACGCAGTATTTT
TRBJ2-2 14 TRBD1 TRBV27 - CASGSTGSTGELFF TGTGCCAGCGGGTCGACAGGGAGCACCGGGGAGCTGTTTTTT
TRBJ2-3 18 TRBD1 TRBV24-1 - CATSAHPGQGAVTDTQYF TGTGCCACCAGTGCTCATCCGGGACAGGGGGCAGTCACCGATACGCAGTATTTT
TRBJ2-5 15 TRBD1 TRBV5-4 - CASSLAGQGAETQYF TGTGCCAGCAGCTTGGCGGGACAGGGAGCCGAGACCCAGTACTTC
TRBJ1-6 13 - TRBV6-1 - CASSEGRTSPLHF TGTGCCAGCAGTGAGGGGCGGACCTCACCCCTCCACTTT
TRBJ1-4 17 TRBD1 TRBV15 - CATSGDSPSATNEKLFF TGTGCCACCAGCGGGGACAGTCCCTCTGCAACTAATGAAAAACTGTTTTTT
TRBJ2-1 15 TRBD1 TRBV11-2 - CASSSTGPSYNEQFF TGTGCCAGCAGCTCGACAGGGCCCTCCTACAATGAGCAGTTCTTC
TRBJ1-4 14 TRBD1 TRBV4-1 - CASSSGTVNEKLFF TGCGCCAGCAGCTCCGGGACAGTAAATGAAAAACTGTTTTTT
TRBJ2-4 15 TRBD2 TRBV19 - CASTPGGVDKNIQYF TGTGCCAGTACCCCGGGGGGGGTTGACAAAAACATTCAGTACTTC
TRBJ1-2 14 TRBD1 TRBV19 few CASSRSGQLYGYTF TGTGCCAGTAGTAGGTCGGGACAGTTGTATGGCTACACCTTC
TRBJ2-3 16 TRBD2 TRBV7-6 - CASSLELTSGPGTQYF TGTGCCAGCAGCTTAGAGTTAACTAGCGGCCCGGGTACGCAGTATTTT
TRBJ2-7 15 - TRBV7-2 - CASSSRLGGTYEQYF TGTGCCAGCAGCTCAAGACTGGGGGGTACCTACGAGCAGTACTTC
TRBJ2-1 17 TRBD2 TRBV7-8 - CASSPRLAGDSHNEQFF TGTGCCAGCAGCCCCCGACTAGCGGGGGATTCTCATAATGAGCAGTTCTTC
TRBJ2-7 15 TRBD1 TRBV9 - CASSASGTGGGEQYF TGTGCCAGCAGCGCCTCCGGGACAGGGGGCGGCGAGCAGTACTTC
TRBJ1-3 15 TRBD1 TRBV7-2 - CASRPGQSSGNTIYF TGTGCCAGCAGGCCGGGACAGAGCTCTGGAAACACCATATATTTT
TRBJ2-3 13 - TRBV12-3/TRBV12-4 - CASSLVAADTQYF TGTGCCAGCAGTTTAGTGGCAGCAGATACGCAGTATTTT
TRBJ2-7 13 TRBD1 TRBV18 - CASSGQVAYEQYF TGTGCCAGCTCGGGACAGGTGGCCTACGAGCAGTACTTC
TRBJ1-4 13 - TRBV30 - CAWSVRGEDQLFF TGTGCCTGGAGTGTACGGGGTGAGGACCAACTGTTTTTT
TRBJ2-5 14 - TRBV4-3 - CASSQDLQQETQYF TGCGCCAGCAGCCAAGATTTACAGCAAGAGACCCAGTACTTC
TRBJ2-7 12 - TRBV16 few CASSQRGYEQYF TGTGCCAGCAGCCAAAGGGGCTACGAGCAGTACTTC
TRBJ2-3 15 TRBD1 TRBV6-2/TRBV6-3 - CASSYDRVWADTQYF TGTGCCAGCAGTTATGACAGGGTGTGGGCAGATACGCAGTATTTT
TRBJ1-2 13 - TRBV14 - CASSQATAVGYTF TGTGCCAGCAGCCAAGCGACGGCGGTTGGCTACACCTTC
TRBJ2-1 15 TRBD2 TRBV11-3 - CASSPRGLAEDEQFF TGTGCCAGCAGCCCCCGGGGACTAGCGGAGGATGAGCAGTTCTTC
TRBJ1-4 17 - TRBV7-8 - CASSLGPTGPTNEKLFF TGTGCCAGCAGCTTAGGGCCCACAGGGCCAACTAATGAAAAACTGTTTTTT
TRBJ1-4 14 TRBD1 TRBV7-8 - CASSSDRFDEKLFF TGTGCCAGCAGCTCGGACAGGTTCGATGAAAAACTGTTTTTT
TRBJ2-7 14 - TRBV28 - CASHGGLGSYEQYF TGTGCCAGCCACGGGGGGCTCGGCTCCTACGAGCAGTACTTC
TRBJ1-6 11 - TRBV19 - CASPSNSPLHF TGTGCCAGTCCTAGCAATTCACCCCTCCACTTT
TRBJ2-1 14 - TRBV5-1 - CASSLDRGGNEQFF TGCGCCAGCAGCTTGGATAGGGGGGGAAATGAGCAGTTCTTC
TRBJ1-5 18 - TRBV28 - CASSSPGGQFLSNQPQHF TGTGCCAGCAGTTCCCCCGGCGGACAGTTCCTAAGCAATCAGCCCCAGCATTTT
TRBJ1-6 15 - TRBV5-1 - CASSLTTGDNSPLHF TGCGCCAGCAGCTTAACGACAGGAGATAATTCACCCCTCCACTTT
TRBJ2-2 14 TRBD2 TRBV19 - CASRAGVNTGELFF TGTGCCAGCCGAGCGGGGGTGAACACCGGGGAGCTGTTTTTT
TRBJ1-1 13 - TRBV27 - CASSLERGTEAFF TGTGCCAGCAGTTTGGAACGGGGCACTGAAGCTTTCTTT
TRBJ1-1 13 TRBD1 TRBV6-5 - CASSLRDRGVAFF TGTGCCAGCAGTCTCCGGGACAGGGGAGTAGCTTTCTTT
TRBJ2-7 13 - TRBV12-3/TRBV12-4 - CASRPGQFYEQYF TGTGCCAGCAGGCCCGGACAGTTCTACGAGCAGTACTTC
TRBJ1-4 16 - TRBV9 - CASSVAPQVPNEKLFF TGTGCCAGCAGCGTAGCCCCCCAGGTCCCTAATGAAAAACTGTTTTTT
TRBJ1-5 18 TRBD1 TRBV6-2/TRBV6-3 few CASSPQGGQSPHNQPQHF TGTGCCAGCAGTCCACAGGGGGGACAGAGTCCTCACAATCAGCCCCAGCATTTT
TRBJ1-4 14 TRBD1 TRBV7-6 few CASSHGQGNEKLFF TGTGCCAGCAGCCATGGACAGGGTAATGAAAAACTGTTTTTT
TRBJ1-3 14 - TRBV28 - CATEGGADGNTIYF TGTGCCACAGAAGGGGGAGCGGACGGAAACACCATATATTTT